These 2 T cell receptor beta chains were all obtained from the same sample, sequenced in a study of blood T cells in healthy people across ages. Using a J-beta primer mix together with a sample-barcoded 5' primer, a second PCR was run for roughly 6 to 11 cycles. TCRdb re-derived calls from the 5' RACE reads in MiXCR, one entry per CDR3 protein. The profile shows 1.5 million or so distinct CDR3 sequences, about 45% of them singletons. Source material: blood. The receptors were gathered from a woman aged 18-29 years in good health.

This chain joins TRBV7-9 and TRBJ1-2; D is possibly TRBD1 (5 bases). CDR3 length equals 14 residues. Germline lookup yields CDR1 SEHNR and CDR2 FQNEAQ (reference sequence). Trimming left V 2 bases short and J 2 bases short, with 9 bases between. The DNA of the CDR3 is TGTGCCAGCAGCTTAACAGGTTACAACTATGGCTACACCTTC. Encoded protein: CASSLTGYNYGYTF. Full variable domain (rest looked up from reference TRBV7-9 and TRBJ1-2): DTGVSQNPRHKITKRGQNVTFRCDPISEHNRLYWYRQTLGQGPEFLTYFQNEAQLEKSRLLSDRFSAERPKGSFSTLEIQRTEQGDSAMYLCASSLTGYNYGYTFGSGTRLTVV.

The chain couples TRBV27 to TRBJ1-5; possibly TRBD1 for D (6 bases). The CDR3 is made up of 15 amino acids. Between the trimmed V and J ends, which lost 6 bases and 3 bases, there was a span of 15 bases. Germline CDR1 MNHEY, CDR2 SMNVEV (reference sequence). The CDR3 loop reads CASSGLTGNNQPQHF. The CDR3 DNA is TGTGCCAGCAGCGGCCTTACAGGGAACAATCAGCCCCAGCATTTT.